The present T cell receptor (beta chain) was sequenced within a study of a mutant IDH1 vaccine in newly diagnosed glioma. Turning to the study itself: Vaccination of patients was performed eight times, in weeks 1, 3, 5, 7, 11, 15, 19 and 23. The study started vaccination 4-6 weeks after radiotherapy alone, or with temozolomide cycles. Of the patients given treatment, around 60% were male and about 40% were female, and a mean age of about 44 years was recorded.

As to this clone: What it recognizes is unknown.

Clones were sequenced by immunoSEQ multiplex PCR, and TCRdb holds only the in-frame ones, with some missing. The sample records around 11,000 clones, about 91% being singletons. Time point given: week 23, last vaccination. Every vaccination contained 300 ug of the mutant IDH1 20-mer peptide and was paired with topical imiquimod. Each astrocytoma in the donors was new, WHO grade 3 or 4, IDH1-mutant and ATRX-lost. V lost 5 bases and J 2 bases, leaving 13 bases between the germline ends. The CDR3 is 15 residues long. Germline CDR1 SNHLY, CDR2 FYNNEI. This specimen was PBMCs, taken from a glioma patient whose treatment included an IDH1 peptide vaccine. The chain links TRBV2 to TRBJ1-5; D possibly corresponds to TRBD1 (6 bases). This sequence was found in a woman aged 35 to 49 with glioma. Some clones in this sample may be carry-over from other donors' samples. The CDR3 sequence: CASSITGMGNQPQHF. The CDR3 DNA sequence: TGTGCCAGCAGTATAACAGGGATGGGCAATCAGCCCCAGCATTTT.